A single sample gave rise to the 30 T cell receptor beta chains below, sequenced in a study of graft-versus-host responses after intestinal transplantation. The data were produced by immunoSEQ multiplex PCR, yet TCRdb's version contains in-frame clones alone and is incomplete. The repertoire holds roughly 5,200 clones, with roughly 27% as singletons. The material was alloreactive CD4+ T cells from a mixed lymphocyte reaction culture, obtained before transplantation. The subset was: CFSE-low proliferating T cells sorted from approximately 6-day pre-transplant mixed lymphocyte reaction (GvH or HvG direction). Every receptor here comes from a human patient who was an organ donor for intestinal transplantation.

This clone was counted a few times. V gene TRBV7-9 combines with J gene TRBJ2-7; D call uncertain. In germline, CDR1 is SEHNR, CDR2 FQNEAQ (reference sequence). The CDR3 spans 14 residues. Trimming pared 5 bases from V and 1 base from J, leaving 12 bases between. Here the CDR3 reads CASSLIGGSYEQYF. The CDR3 DNA sequence: TGTGCCAGCAGCCTGATTGGCGGATCCTACGAGCAGTACTTC.

This clone has just a few counts. This chain links TRBV27 with TRBJ1-6; no definite D call. The germline V gene encodes CDR1 MNHEY and CDR2 SMNVEV (reference sequence). The CDR3 totals 13 residues. V shed 3 bases and J shed 6 bases, with 6 bases lying between them. This CDR3 is CASSLSVNSPLHF. The DNA of the CDR3 is TGTGCCAGCAGTTTGTCGGTTAATTCACCCCTCCACTTT.

V gene TRBV11-3 combines with J gene TRBJ2-5; D perhaps matches TRBD1 (6 bases). V gave up 5 bases and J gave up 7 bases, with 17 bases separating them. Looked up from germline, CDR1 is SGHNT and CDR2 is YENEEA. This CDR3 region has 14 residues. This chain's CDR3 is CASSPQGRPGTQYF. As DNA, the CDR3 is TGTGCCAGCAGCCCGCAGGGGCGGCCAGGGACCCAGTACTTC.

This clone appeared a few times. The CDR3 nucleotides read TGTGCCAGCAGCTTAGATGGGACAGACTATCAGCCCCAGCATTTT. It yields the protein CASSLDGTDYQPQHF. The chain combines TRBV7-2 with TRBJ1-5, with 7 bases matching TRBD1. In germline, CDR1 is SGHTA, CDR2 FQGNSA. V dropped 1 base and J dropped 5; count of bases not matched to a gene: 5. The CDR3 extends over 15 amino acids.

The chain employs TRBV18 and TRBJ2-3, with TRBD1 as a possible D gene (5 bases). The germline gives CDR1 KGHSH, CDR2 LQKENI. The CDR3 is 16 residues long. V was cut by 1 base and J by 2 bases, with 13 bases left in between. The CDR3 region has the DNA TGTGCCAGCTCACCACAGCAGGGCCTTCCCACAGATACGCAGTATTTT. It translates to CASSPQQGLPTDTQYF.

Sample share makes this clone medium-sized. The rearrangement links TRBV27 to TRBJ1-3, with 7 bases aligning to TRBD1. Per the germline V gene, CDR1 is MNHEY and CDR2 is SMNVEV (reference sequence). After removal of 2 bases from V and 2 bases from J, the junction contained 9 bases not matched to a gene. There are 17 residues in the CDR3. CDR3 nucleotide sequence: TGTGCCAGCAGTTTACGACCAGGGACAGTCACTGGAAACACCATATATTTT. It is translated as CASSLRPGTVTGNTIYF.

V usage is TRBV5-6 and J usage is TRBJ1-3, with D hard to call. CDR3 length: 17 residues. CDR1 and CDR2 from the germline V gene are SGHDT and YYEEEE. The ends were cut back, 2 bases at V and 0 bases at J, with 15 bases in the middle. The CDR3 DNA reads as TGTGCCAGCAGCTTTTCTCCCTACGGGAACTCTGGAAACACCATATATTTT. This gives the protein CASSFSPYGNSGNTIYF.

This clone appeared a few times. This chain joins TRBV11-3 and TRBJ2-5; D remains ambiguous. Trimming removed 0 bases at V and 3 bases at J, with 23 bases between. The CDR3 consists of 19 residues. CDR1 and CDR2 (germline): SGHNT, YENEEA. The CDR3 coding sequence is TGTGCCAGCAGCTTAGATGGTGAGGCTATCCTACGAACTAAAGAGACCCAGTACTTC. Protein: CASSLDGEAILRTKETQYF.

This clone is labeled large. The chain joins TRBV10-1 to TRBJ2-7; D is possibly TRBD1 (6 bases). Trimming removed 8 bases at V and 3 bases at J, with 17 bases between. Germline-derived CDR1 and CDR2 are WNHNN and SYGVQD (reference sequence). This CDR3 is built from 14 residues. The CDR3 DNA follows: TGCGCCAGCGAGGGGTTGGGGGCTGGCTACGAGCAGTACTTC. Translating it yields CASEGLGAGYEQYF.

The chain couples TRBV6-4 to TRBJ2-7; TRBD2 aligns across 8 bases. Germline CDR1 reads MRHNA; CDR2 reads SNTAGT. The CDR3 is 14 residues long. The ends lost 7 bases at V and 0 bases at J; junction bases unmatched: 5. In DNA form, the CDR3 reads TGTGCCAGCAAGGGACTAGGAAGCTCCTACGAGCAGTACTTC. Translating gives CASKGLGSSYEQYF.

By sample fraction, this clone is medium-sized. The chain couples TRBV6-5 to TRBJ2-1; D may be TRBD2 (6 bases). Per germline, CDR1 MNHEY and CDR2 SVGAGI. V was shortened by 8 bases and J by 4 bases, with 18 bases between the two germline ends. There are 15 residues in the CDR3. CDR3 residues: CASGPRRGAYNEQFF. CDR3 nucleotides: TGTGCCAGCGGACCAAGGAGGGGAGCGTACAATGAGCAGTTCTTC.

By share of the sample, this clone is medium-sized. The chain links TRBV7-6 to TRBJ2-7, with 8 positions matching TRBD2. Germline assignment: CDR1 SGHVS and CDR2 FNYEAQ. There are 16 residues in the CDR3. V shed 0 bases and J 3 bases; nucleotides not matched to a gene: 7. As DNA, the CDR3 is TGTGCCAGCAGCTTAGCGGCCGGGAGGGGTATCTACGAGCAGTACTTC. It encodes CASSLAAGRGIYEQYF.

This clone was detected a few times. V gene TRBV28 combines with J gene TRBJ1-2, with 7 bases matching TRBD1. The CDR3 length is 14 residues. Trimming took 7 bases from V and 4 from J; bases not matched to a gene: 9. Germline loops: CDR1 MDHEN, CDR2 SYDVKM. The DNA of the CDR3 is TGTGCCAGCAACCAAGGGGGCGGACTCTATGGCTACACCTTC. It translates to CASNQGGGLYGYTF.

In DNA, the CDR3 is TGTGCCAGCAGCTTAGACGGTAATTCGGCAGATACGCAGTATTTT. Translating it yields CASSLDGNSADTQYF. This chain uses TRBV7-9 with TRBJ2-3; D unresolved. Trimming pared 1 base from V and 4 bases from J, leaving 12 bases between. Per germline, CDR1 SEHNR and CDR2 FQNEAQ (reference sequence). The CDR3 loop spans 15 amino acids.

V and J are TRBV10-3 and TRBJ2-3, with TRBD1 identical over 7 bases. In germline, CDR1 is ENHRY, CDR2 SYGVKD. V lost 0 bases, J lost 11 bases, and 2 bases stayed unmatched. The CDR3 runs to 12 residues. CDR3 sequence reads: CAISESPGGQYF. In DNA, the CDR3 is TGTGCCATCAGTGAGTCGCCAGGGGGGCAGTATTTT.

The rearrangement uses TRBV6-1 and TRBJ2-7; weak D call: TRBD2 (5 bases). The CDR3 sequence is 15 residues long. Looked up from germline, CDR1 is MNHNS and CDR2 is SASEGT. Between the trimmed V and J ends, which lost 10 bases and 5 bases, there was a span of 24 bases. The chain's CDR3 is CAIRAERGMLHEQYF. CDR3 DNA sequence: TGTGCCATCAGAGCCGAACGAGGGATGCTCCACGAGCAGTACTTC.

This clone is labeled medium-sized. This chain joins TRBV5-1 and TRBJ1-3, with no clear D. Trimming removed 4 bases at V and 0 bases at J, with 17 bases between. The germline V gene encodes CDR1 SGHRS and CDR2 YFSETQ. The CDR3 sequence is 17 residues long. CDR3 protein: CASSRSPLYRSGNTIYF. In DNA, the CDR3 is TGCGCCAGCAGCCGGAGCCCCCTTTACCGCTCTGGAAACACCATATATTTT.

The chain carries TRBV10-1 and TRBJ2-2; weak D call: TRBD1 (6 bases). This CDR3 contains 15 residues. Germline-derived CDR1 and CDR2 are WNHNN and SYGVQD (reference sequence). V shed 3 bases and J shed 7 bases, with 15 bases lying between them. CDR3: CASSDVGTRVGELFF. The CDR3 DNA reads TGCGCCAGCAGTGACGTGGGGACACGAGTCGGGGAGCTGTTTTTT.

The chain has TRBV7-9 and TRBJ1-2, with D perhaps matching TRBD1 (6 bases). Trimming removed 5 bases from V and 7 bases from J, with 20 bases in between. The length of the CDR3 is 15 residues. CDR1 SEHNR and CDR2 FQNEAQ come from the germline V gene (reference sequence). CDR3 bases: TGTGCCAGCAGCAAACTCACATGGGGGCCGGGTGGCTACACCTTC. It specifies CASSKLTWGPGGYTF.

The chain employs TRBV4-2 and TRBJ2-3, with TRBD2 identical over 9 bases. The CDR3 sequence is 15 residues long. Per germline, CDR1 LGHNA and CDR2 YNFKEQ. After removal of 8 bases from V and 4 bases from J, the junction contained 10 bases not matched to a gene. The CDR3 reads CASGYLAGVADTQYF. Written as DNA, the CDR3 is TGTGCCAGCGGATACTTAGCGGGAGTCGCAGATACGCAGTATTTT.

This clone was recorded a few times. The V and J genes are TRBV10-1 and TRBJ2-3; D is possibly TRBD1 (5 bases). The germline V gene has CDR1 WNHNN and CDR2 SYGVQD (reference sequence). CDR3 length equals 14 residues. V was shortened by 11 bases and J by 1 base, with 16 bases between the two germline ends. This CDR3 is CAESRDSCTDTQYF. The DNA of the CDR3 is TGCGCCGAGAGCCGAGACAGCTGCACAGATACGCAGTATTTT.

By share, this clone counts as medium-sized. The CDR3 DNA follows: TGCGCCAGCAGCTTGGCTGCCCACATTGAAGAGACCCAGTACTTC. Amino acid sequence: CASSLAAHIEETQYF. The chain has TRBV5-1 and TRBJ2-5; D remains ambiguous. V dropped 0 bases and J dropped 3 bases, with 12 bases sitting between them. This CDR3 spans 15 amino acids. Germline V gene data show CDR1 as SGHRS and CDR2 as YFSETQ.

This clone qualifies as medium-sized. The chain carries TRBV15 and TRBJ1-2; D might be TRBD1 (5 bases). V was cut by 0 bases and J by 3 bases, with 8 bases left in between. This CDR3 region has 14 residues. Germline assignment: CDR1 LNHNV and CDR2 YYDKDF (reference sequence). CDR3 sequence reads: CATSRDAGYYGYTF. DNA of the CDR3: TGTGCCACCAGCAGAGATGCAGGGTACTATGGCTACACCTTC.

V and J are TRBV4-1 and TRBJ1-2; no firm D call. The V end was cut by 0 bases, the J end by 0 bases, with 17 bases between. From germline, CDR1 is MGHRA and CDR2 YSYEKL. The CDR3 has 18 amino acids. Here the CDR3 reads CASSQDGRRSLPNYGYTF. The CDR3 coding sequence is TGCGCCAGCAGCCAAGATGGGCGGAGGTCTCTTCCTAACTATGGCTACACCTTC.

This chain uses TRBV6-1 with TRBJ1-4; D possibly corresponds to TRBD1 (5 bases). CDR1 is MNHNS, CDR2 SASEGT, per germline. V lost 5 bases and J 2 bases, leaving 12 bases between the germline ends. This CDR3 spans 15 amino acids. CDR3 nucleotide sequence: TGTGCCAGCAGTCTCACAGGAGGGACTAATGAAAAACTGTTTTTT. It yields the protein CASSLTGGTNEKLFF.

By sample fraction, this clone is medium-sized. The chain links TRBV7-6 to TRBJ1-5; D is unresolved. This CDR3 is 14 amino acids long. Germline V gene data show CDR1 as SGHVS and CDR2 as FNYEAQ. V was cut by 1 base and J by 9 bases, with 13 bases left in between. As DNA, the CDR3 is TGTGCCAGCAGCTTAGGAACGGGTATGGGGCCCCAGCATTTT. This sequence encodes CASSLGTGMGPQHF.

This clone turned up a few times. The chain has TRBV30 and TRBJ2-6; D is unresolved. Germline V CDR1 and CDR2: GTSNPN, SVGIG (reference sequence). With 1 base removed from V and 2 bases from J, the gap between germline ends came to 9 bases. This CDR3 has 15 residues. CDR3 DNA sequence: TGTGCCTGGAGTGAAGGTACAGCTGGGGCCAACGTCCTGACTTTC. Translation gives CAWSEGTAGANVLTF.

In the case of this clone: A much larger clone differs by one base, so this may be a read error. This chain joins TRBV4-2 and TRBJ1-2; D is unclear. With 0 bases removed from V and 5 bases from J, the gap between germline ends came to 10 bases. Germline CDR1 reads LGHNA; CDR2 reads YNFKEQ. This CDR3 spans 14 amino acids. The CDR3 is CASSQDFGRYGYTF. Written as DNA, the CDR3 is TGTGCCAGCAGCCAAGATTTCGGGAGATATGGCTACACCTTC.

This clone occurred a few times. The chain uses TRBV11-3 and TRBJ2-1, with no clear D. This CDR3 is 15 amino acids long. Germline V gene data show CDR1 as SGHNT and CDR2 as YENEEA. V lost 1 base to trimming and J lost 2 bases, with 9 bases between them. CDR3 amino acids: CASSLVSGTYNEQFF. The CDR3 bases are TGTGCCAGCAGCTTAGTTTCAGGCACCTACAATGAGCAGTTCTTC.

The chain links TRBV10-1 to TRBJ2-1; weak D call: TRBD2 (6 bases). This CDR3 spans 13 amino acids. V was clipped by 4 bases and J by 8 bases, with 12 bases between them. Germline assignment: CDR1 WNHNN and CDR2 SYGVQD (reference sequence). CDR3: CASSGGIWYEQFF. The CDR3 nucleotides are TGCGCCAGCAGTGGCGGGATTTGGTATGAGCAGTTCTTC.